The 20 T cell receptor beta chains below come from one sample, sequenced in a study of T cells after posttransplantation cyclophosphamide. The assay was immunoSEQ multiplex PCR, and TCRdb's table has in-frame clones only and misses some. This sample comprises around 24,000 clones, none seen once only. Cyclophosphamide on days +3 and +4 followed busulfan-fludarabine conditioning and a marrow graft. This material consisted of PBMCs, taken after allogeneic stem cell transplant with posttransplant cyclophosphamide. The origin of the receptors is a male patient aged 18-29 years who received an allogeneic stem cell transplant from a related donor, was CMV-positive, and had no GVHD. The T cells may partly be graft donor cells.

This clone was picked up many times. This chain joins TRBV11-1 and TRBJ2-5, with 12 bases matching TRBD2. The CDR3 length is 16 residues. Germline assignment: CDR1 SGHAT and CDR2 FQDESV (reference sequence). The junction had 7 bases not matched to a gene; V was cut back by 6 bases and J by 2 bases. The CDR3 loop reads CASRHLAGGPQETQYF. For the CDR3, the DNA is TGTGCCAGCAGACACCTAGCGGGGGGGCCGCAAGAGACCCAGTACTTC.

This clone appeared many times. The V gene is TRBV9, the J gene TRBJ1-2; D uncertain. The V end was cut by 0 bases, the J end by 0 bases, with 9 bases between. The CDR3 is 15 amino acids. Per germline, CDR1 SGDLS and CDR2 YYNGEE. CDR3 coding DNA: TGTGCCAGCAGCGTAGACGGGAGAGCTAACTATGGCTACACCTTC. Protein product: CASSVDGRANYGYTF. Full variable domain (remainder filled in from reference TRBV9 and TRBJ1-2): DSGVTQTPKHLITATGQRVTLRCSPRSGDLSVYWYQQSLDQGLQFLIQYYNGEERAKGNILERFSAQQFPDLHSELNLSSLELGDSALYFCASSVDGRANYGYTFGSGTRLTVV.

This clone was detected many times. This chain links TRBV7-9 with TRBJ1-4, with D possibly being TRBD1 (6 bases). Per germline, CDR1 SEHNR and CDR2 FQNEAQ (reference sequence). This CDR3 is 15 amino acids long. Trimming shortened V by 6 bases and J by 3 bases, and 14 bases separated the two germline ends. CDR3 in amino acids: CASRRGGNPNEKLFF. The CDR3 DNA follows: TGTGCCAGCAGAAGGGGGGGGAACCCTAATGAAAAACTGTTTTTT.

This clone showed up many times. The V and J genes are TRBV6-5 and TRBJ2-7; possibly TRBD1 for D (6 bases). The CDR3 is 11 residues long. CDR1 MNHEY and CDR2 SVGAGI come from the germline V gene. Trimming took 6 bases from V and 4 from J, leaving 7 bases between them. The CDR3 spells CASSRGYEQYF. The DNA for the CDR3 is TGTGCCAGCAGCAGGGGATACGAGCAGTACTTC.

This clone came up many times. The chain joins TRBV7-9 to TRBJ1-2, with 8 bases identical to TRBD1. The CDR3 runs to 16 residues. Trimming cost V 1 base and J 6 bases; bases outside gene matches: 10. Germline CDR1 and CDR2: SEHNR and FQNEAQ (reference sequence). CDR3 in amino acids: CASSLERQGPMNGYTF. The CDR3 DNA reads TGTGCCAGCAGCTTAGAGCGACAGGGGCCGATGAATGGCTACACCTTC.

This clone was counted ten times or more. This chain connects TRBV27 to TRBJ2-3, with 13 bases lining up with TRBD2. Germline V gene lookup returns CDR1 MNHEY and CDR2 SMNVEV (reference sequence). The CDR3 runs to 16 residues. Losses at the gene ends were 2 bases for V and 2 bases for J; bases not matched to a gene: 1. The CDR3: CASSLGTSGTTDTQYF. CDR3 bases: TGTGCCAGCAGTTTAGGGACTAGCGGGACCACAGATACGCAGTATTTT.

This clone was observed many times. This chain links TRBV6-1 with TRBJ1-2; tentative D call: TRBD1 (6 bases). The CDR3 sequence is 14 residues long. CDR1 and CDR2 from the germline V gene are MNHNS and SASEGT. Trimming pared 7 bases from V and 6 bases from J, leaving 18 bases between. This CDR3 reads CASTEGNRADGYTF. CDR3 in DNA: TGTGCCAGCACCGAGGGGAACAGGGCGGATGGCTACACCTTC.

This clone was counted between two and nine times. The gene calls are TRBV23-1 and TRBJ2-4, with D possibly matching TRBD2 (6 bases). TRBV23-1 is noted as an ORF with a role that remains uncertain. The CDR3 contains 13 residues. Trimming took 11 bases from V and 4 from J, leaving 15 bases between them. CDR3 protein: CALGGGVKNIQYF. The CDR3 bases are TGCGCCTTGGGGGGAGGAGTGAAAAACATTCAGTACTTC.

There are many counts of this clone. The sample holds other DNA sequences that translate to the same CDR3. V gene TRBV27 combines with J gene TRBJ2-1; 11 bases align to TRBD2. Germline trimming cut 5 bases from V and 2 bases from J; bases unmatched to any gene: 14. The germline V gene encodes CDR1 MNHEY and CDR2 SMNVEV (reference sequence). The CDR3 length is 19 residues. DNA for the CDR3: TGTGCCAGCAGTACGCCCCCAACTCTAGCGGGGGGAACCTACAATGAGCAGTTCTTC. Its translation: CASSTPPTLAGGTYNEQFF.

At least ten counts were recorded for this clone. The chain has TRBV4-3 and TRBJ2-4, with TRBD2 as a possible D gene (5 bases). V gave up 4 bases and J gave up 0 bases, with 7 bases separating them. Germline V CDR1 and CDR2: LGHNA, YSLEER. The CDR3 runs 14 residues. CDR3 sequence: CASSRGLAKNIQYF. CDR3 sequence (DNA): TGCGCCAGCAGCCGAGGGCTAGCCAAAAACATTCAGTACTTC.

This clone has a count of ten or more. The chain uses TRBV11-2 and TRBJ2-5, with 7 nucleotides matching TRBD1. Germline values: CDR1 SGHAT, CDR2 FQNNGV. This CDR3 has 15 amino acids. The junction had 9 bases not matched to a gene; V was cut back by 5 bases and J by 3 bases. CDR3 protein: CASSAQGKGEETQYF. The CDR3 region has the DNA TGTGCCAGCAGCGCACAGGGGAAGGGGGAAGAGACCCAGTACTTC.

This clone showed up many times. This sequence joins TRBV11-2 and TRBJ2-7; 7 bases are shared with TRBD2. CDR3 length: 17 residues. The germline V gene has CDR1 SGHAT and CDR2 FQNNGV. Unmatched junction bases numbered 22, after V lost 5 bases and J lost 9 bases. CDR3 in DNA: TGTGCCAGCAGCCCCGGGAGGAGGGGATGGGAAAAATTAGGGCAGTACTTC. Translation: CASSPGRRGWEKLGQYF.

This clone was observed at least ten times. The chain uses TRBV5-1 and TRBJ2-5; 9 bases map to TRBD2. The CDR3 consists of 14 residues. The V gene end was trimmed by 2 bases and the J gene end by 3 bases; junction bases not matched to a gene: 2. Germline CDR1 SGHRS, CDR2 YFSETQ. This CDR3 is CASSFSGRKETQYF. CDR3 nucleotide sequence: TGCGCCAGCAGCTTTAGCGGGAGAAAAGAGACCCAGTACTTC.

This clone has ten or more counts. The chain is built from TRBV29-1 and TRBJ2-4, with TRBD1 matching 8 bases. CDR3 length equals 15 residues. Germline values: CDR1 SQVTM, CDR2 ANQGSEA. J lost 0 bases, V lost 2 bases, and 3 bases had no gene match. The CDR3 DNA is TGCAGCGTTGAATTGACAGGGGTAGCCAAAAACATTCAGTACTTC. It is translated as CSVELTGVAKNIQYF.

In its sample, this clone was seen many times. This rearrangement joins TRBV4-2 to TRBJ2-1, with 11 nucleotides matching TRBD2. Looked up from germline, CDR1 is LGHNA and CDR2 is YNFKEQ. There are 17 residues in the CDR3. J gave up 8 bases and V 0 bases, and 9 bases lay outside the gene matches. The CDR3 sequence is CASSQDQASGRIHEQFF. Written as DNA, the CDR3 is TGTGCCAGCAGCCAAGATCAGGCTAGCGGGAGGATACATGAGCAGTTCTTC.

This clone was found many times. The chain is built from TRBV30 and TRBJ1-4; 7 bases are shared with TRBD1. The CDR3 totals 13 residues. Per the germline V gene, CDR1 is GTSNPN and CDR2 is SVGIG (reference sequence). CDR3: CARQGQANEKLFF. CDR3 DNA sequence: TGTGCGCGACAAGGACAGGCTAATGAAAAACTGTTTTTT.

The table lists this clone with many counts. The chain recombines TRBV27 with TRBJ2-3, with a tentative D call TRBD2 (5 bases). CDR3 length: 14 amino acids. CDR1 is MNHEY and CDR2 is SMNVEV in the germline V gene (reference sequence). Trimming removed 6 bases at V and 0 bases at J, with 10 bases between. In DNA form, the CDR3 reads TGTGCCAGCAGGGGGAGATGGAGCACAGATACGCAGTATTTT. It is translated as CASRGRWSTDTQYF.

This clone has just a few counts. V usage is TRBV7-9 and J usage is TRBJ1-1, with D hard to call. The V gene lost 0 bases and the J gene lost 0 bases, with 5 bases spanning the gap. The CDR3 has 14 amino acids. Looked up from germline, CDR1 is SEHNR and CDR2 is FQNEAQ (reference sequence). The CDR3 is CASSLAGLNTEAFF. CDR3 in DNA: TGTGCCAGCAGCTTAGCTGGGCTGAACACTGAAGCTTTCTTT. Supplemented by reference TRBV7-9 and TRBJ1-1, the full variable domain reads DTGVSQNPRHKITKRGQNVTFRCDPISEHNRLYWYRQTLGQGPEFLTYFQNEAQLEKSRLLSDRFSAERPKGSFSTLEIQRTEQGDSAMYLCASSLAGLNTEAFFGQGTRLTVV.

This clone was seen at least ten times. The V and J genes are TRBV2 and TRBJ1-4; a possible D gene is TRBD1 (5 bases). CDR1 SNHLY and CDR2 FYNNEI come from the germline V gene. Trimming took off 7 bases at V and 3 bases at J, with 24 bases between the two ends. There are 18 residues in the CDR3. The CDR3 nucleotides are TGTGCCAGCAAAGCGCGGGACGTCCCGCTGGTGGCTAATGAAAAACTGTTTTTT. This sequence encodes CASKARDVPLVANEKLFF.

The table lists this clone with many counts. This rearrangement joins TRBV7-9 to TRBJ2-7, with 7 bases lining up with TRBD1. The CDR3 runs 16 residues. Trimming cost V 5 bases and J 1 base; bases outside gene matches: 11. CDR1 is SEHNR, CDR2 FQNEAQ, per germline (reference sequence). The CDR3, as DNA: TGTGCCAGCAGCCCTCCTCTCCGACAGGGATCCTACGAGCAGTACTTC. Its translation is CASSPPLRQGSYEQYF.